This T cell receptor beta chain appears in the sequencing data of a study of T cells after yellow fever vaccination (dated 2019 in TCRdb). Some background on the complete study: The SMART-Seq v4 Ultra Low Input RNA kit was used to prepare libraries from fractions with low cell numbers. Bulk PBMC replicates and cell subsets were isolated from blood drawn at multiple timepoints before and after both primary and secondary immunization. Two healthy male donors, one aged 18 to 30 and one aged 30 to 39 years, were included in the cohort. To follow T-cell clones before and after primary and booster YFV17D yellow fever vaccination, bulk TCR alpha and beta repertoires were sequenced over time.

Sequenced on an Illumina NovaSeq 6000. TCR cDNA was synthesized by 5'RACE template switching, through which a universal primer site and unique molecular identifiers were introduced. Priming of cDNA synthesis was performed from both the TCR alpha and TCR beta constant segments. Libraries were amplified in two PCR steps, with sample barcodes and sequencing adapters added in the second step. Libraries were sequenced on Illumina HiSeq 2500 (2x100 bp) or NovaSeq (2x150 bp). The source study handled its data this way. MIGEC handled demultiplexing of reads and collapsing into UMI consensus sequences, while MiXCR performed V(D)J alignment. Using edgeR on replicate PBMC samples, clonotypes were called vaccine-responding if FDR was below 0.01 and the log2 fold change was above 5 up to day 15. Bulk clonotypes were assigned CD4 or CD8 identity according to which sequenced CD4 or CD8 repertoire held them at higher abundance. TCRdb ran its own pipeline on the public reads, namely fastp trimming at Q25 and MiXCR clone calling, and kept in-frame beta chains. CDR3 protein duplicates are merged, each entry listing the most common genes and DNA. The V and J calls follow TCRdb's processing rather than the paper's. This sample holds 250,000 to 400,000 distinct CDR3 sequences; approximately 4% were observed only once. 20% to 25% of the sample is in the top ten clones.

This clonotype was seen a few times. Its antigen remains undetermined. It has no much larger one-base neighbor in the sample; base qualities were not kept. General study outcomes and caveats: Most clones expanded after primary vaccination were re-detected after the booster (almost 98% of CD4 and 80% to 90% of CD8), suggesting broad memory maintenance. Because abundant contaminating clonotypes from the bulk population could be contained in FACS-sorted repertoires, computational filtering was required. Only two donors were included in the study, so the extent to which the findings can be generalized is limited. Compared with the primary T-cell response, the secondary T-cell response was faster but weaker, reaching its peak on day 5 rather than on day 15. A small fraction of clonotypes showed up in both the CD4 and CD8 compartments, probably as a result of convergent recombination.

The CDR3 spans 14 residues, from the cysteine through the phenylalanine. Of the read, only the CDR3 DNA is kept; its 42 bases are in frame from base 1. Unmatched junction bases come to 5, with V trimmed by 8 bases and J by 3 bases. This specimen's treatment or condition label, per the study, means: live attenuated yellow fever vaccine strain. Two biological replicates of bulk PBMCs were collected at each blood-draw timepoint. A standard Ficoll-Paque protocol was used to isolate PBMCs from peripheral blood. TriZol was used to extract RNA from bulk PBMCs, CD4 and CD8 fractions, and dextramer-positive and dextramer-negative fractions.

The sample in question was PBMCs, obtained 5 days after the yellow fever booster vaccination. The TCR originated in a man between 18 and 35 years old who received the YFV17D yellow fever vaccine. The chain was built from TRBV12-3 or TRBV12-4 and TRBJ2-2, and 8 bases in between align with TRBD2. The CDR3 protein sequence reads: CASAGRGYTGELFF. The nucleotide sequence is given as TGTGCCAGCGCCGGGAGGGGATACACCGGGGAGCTGTTTTTT.